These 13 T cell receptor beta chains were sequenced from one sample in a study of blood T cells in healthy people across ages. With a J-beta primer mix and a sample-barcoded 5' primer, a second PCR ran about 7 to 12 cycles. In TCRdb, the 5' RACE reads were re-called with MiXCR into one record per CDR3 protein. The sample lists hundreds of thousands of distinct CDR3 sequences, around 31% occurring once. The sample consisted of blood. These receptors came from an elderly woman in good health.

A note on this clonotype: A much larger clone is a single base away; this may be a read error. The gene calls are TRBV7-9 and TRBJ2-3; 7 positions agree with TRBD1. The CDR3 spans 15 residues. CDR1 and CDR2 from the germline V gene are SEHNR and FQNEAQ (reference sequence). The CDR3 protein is CAGSARGLNTDTQYF. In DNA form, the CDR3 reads TGTGCCGGCAGCGCTAGGGGGCTCAACACAGATACGCAGTATTTT.

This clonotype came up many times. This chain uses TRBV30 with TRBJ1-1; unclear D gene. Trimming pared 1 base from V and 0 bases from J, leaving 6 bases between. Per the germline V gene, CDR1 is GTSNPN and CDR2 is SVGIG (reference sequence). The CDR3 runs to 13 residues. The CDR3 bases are TGTGCCTGGAGTGGATATGTGAACACTGAAGCTTTCTTT. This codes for CAWSGYVNTEAFF. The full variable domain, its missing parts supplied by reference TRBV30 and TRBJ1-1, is SQTIHQWPATLVQPVGSPLSLECTVEGTSNPNLYWYRQAAGRGLQLLFYSVGIGQISSEVPQNLSASRPQDRQFILSSKKLLLSDSGFYLCAWSGYVNTEAFFGQGTRLTVV.

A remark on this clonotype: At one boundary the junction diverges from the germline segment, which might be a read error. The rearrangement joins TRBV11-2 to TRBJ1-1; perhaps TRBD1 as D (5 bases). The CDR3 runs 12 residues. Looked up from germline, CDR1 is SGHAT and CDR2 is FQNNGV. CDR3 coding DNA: TGTGCCAGCAACTTACAGGACACTGAAGCTTTCTTT. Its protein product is CASNLQDTEAFF.

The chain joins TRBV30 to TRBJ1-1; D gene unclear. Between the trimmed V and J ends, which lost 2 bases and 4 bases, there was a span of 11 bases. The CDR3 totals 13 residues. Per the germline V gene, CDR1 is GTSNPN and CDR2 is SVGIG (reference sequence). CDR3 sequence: CAWSLEGFTEAFF. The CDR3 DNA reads TGTGCCTGGAGTTTGGAGGGATTCACTGAAGCTTTCTTT.

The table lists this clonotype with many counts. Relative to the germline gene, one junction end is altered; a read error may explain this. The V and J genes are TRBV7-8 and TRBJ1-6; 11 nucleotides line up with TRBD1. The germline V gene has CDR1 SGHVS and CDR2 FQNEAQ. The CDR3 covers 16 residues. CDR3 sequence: CASSSRDRGNNSPPHF. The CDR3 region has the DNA TGTGCCAGCAGCTCGAGGGACAGGGGGAATAATTCACCCCCCCACTTT. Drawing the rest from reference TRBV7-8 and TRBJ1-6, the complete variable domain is GAGVSQSPRYKVAKRGQDVALRCDPISGHVSLFWYQQALGQGPEFLTYFQNEAQLDKSGLPSDRFFAERPEGSVSTLKIQRTQQEDSAVYLCASSSRDRGNNSPPHFGNGTRLTVT.

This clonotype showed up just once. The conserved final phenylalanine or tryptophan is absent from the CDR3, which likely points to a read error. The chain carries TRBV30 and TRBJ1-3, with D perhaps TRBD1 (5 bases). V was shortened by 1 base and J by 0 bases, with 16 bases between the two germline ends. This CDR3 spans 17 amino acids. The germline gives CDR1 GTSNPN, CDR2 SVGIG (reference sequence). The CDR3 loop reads CAWSGPRKGLSGNTIYC. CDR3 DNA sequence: TGTGCCTGGAGTGGGCCTCGGAAGGGGCTCTCTGGAAACACCATATATTGT.

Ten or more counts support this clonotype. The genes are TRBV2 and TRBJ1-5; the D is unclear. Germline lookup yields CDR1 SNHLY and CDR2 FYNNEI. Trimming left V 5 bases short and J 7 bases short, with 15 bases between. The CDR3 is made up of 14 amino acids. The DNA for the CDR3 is TGTGCCAGCAGTATTAGGCAGGCTGTCCAGCCCCAGCATTTT. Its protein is CASSIRQAVQPQHF.

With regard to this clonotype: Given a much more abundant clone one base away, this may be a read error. DNA for the CDR3: TGCGCCAGCAGCTTGGGGGCAGAAGGGACCCAGTACTTC. It encodes CASSLGAEGTQYF. This chain joins TRBV5-1 and TRBJ2-5; D unresolved. CDR1 is SGHRS and CDR2 is YFSETQ in the germline V gene. The CDR3 consists of 13 residues. V was trimmed by 0 bases and J by 7 bases, leaving 10 bases between them.

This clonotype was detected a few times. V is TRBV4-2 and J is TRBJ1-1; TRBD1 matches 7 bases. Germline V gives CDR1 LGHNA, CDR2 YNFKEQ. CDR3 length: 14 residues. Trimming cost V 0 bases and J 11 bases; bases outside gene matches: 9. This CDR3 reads CASSQELRQGLAFF. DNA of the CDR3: TGTGCCAGCAGCCAAGAGCTGAGACAGGGCTTGGCTTTCTTT.

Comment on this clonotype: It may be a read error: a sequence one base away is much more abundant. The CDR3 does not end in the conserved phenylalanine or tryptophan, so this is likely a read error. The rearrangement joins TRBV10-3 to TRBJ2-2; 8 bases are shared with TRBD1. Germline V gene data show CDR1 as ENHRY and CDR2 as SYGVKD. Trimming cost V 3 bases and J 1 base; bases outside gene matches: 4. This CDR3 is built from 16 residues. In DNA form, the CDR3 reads TGTGCCATCAGTGACATCGGGACAGGGAACACCGGGGAGCTGTTTGTT. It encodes CAISDIGTGNTGELFV.

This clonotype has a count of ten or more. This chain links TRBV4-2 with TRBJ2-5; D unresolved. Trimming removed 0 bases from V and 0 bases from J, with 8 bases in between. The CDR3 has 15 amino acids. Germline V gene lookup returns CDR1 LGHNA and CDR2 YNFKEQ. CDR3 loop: CASSQDYTNQETQYF. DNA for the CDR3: TGTGCCAGCAGCCAAGATTACACTAACCAAGAGACCCAGTACTTC.

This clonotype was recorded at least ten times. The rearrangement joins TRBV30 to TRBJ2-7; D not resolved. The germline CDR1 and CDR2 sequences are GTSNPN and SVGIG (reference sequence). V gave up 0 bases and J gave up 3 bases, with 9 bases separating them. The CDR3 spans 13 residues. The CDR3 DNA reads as TGTGCCTGGAGTGTACCCCTAATCTACGAGCAGTACTTC. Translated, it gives CAWSVPLIYEQYF.

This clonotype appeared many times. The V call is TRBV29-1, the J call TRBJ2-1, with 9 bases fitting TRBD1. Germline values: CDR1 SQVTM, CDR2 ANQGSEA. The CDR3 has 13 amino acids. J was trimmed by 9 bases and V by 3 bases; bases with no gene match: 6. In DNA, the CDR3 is TGCAGCGTTGACCGGGACAGGGATAGTGAGCAGTTCTTC. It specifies CSVDRDRDSEQFF.